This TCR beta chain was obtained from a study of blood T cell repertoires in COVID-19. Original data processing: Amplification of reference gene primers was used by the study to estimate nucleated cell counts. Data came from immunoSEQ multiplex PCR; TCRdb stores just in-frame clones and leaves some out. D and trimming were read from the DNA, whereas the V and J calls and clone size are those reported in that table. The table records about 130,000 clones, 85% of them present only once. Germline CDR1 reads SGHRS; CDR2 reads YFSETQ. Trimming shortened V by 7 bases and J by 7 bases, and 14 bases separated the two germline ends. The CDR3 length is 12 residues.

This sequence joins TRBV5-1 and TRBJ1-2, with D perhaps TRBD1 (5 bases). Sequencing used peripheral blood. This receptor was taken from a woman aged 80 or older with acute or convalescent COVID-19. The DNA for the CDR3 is TGCGCCAGCGGTCCGGGCGGGGGTGGCTACACCTTC. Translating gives CASGPGGGGYTF. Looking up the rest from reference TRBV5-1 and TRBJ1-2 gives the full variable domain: KAGVTQTPRYLIKTRGQQVTLSCSPISGHRSVSWYQQTPGQGLQFLFEYFSETQRNKGNFPGRFSGRQFSNSRSEMNVSTLELGDSALYLCASGPGGGGYTFGSGTRLTVV.